What follows are 21 T cell receptor beta chains derived from one specimen sequenced in a study of low-dose radiotherapy and immunotherapy resistance in tumors. Primers used for first-strand cDNA, a TRAV- and TRBV-specific set, covered both alpha and beta chains. For amplifying TCRs, the PCR ran for about 20 cycles with Phusion, which was used together with a constant-region primer and the adapter on the V primers. TCRdb re-called the reads with MiXCR, one entry per CDR3 protein. Of under 40,000 distinct CDR3 sequences in the sample, about half were seen once. Regarding time point: after trial treatment. Indicated treatment: LDRT plus nivolumab, ipilimumab, low-dose cyclophosphamide and aspirin (RACIN trial). The sample was PBMCs, taken after low-dose radiotherapy plus immunotherapy. The receptor set was obtained from a male donor with gallbladder cancer.

At least ten counts were recorded for this clonotype. This chain joins TRBV6-2 or TRBV6-3 and TRBJ2-7; D is unclear. Germline-derived CDR1 and CDR2 are MNHEY and SVGEGT. With 2 bases removed from V and 1 base from J, the gap between germline ends came to 18 bases. There are 17 residues in the CDR3. The CDR3 reads CASSYVPTEVDSYEQYF. The CDR3 nucleotides are TGTGCCAGCAGTTACGTTCCTACCGAGGTGGATTCCTACGAGCAGTACTTC.

This clonotype appeared many times. The rearrangement uses TRBV7-2 and TRBJ2-5; D may be TRBD2 (6 bases). The germline gives CDR1 SGHTA, CDR2 FQGNSA. V was pared by 1 base and J by 2 bases, with 11 bases between. The CDR3 has 15 residues. CDR3 coding DNA: TGTGCCAGCAGCTTAGTTCGGGGGAGGCAAGAGACCCAGTACTTC. Encoded protein: CASSLVRGRQETQYF.

Remarks on this clonotype: No DNA is shown, since the ends of the CDR3 on it are uncertain; the CDR3 is the one TCRdb lists. The rearrangement uses TRBV23-1 and TRBJ2-2; the table calls TRBD1, which could not be checked here. TRBV23-1 carries the ORF label, with uncertain function. From its first to its last residue, the CDR3 has 18 amino acids. The CDR3 here is CASSQSDRVARGAVFFFF.

With regard to this clonotype: This likely reflects a read error, since a far larger clone is one base away. The V gene is TRBV5-8, the J gene TRBJ2-7, with a weak D call TRBD2 (6 bases). The CDR3 is made up of 13 amino acids. Trimming removed 4 bases from V and 5 bases from J, with 13 bases in between. Germline assignment: CDR1 SGHTS and CDR2 YDEGEE. CDR3 sequence (DNA): TGTGCCAGCAGCCTTGGAGGGAGACACGAGCAGTACTTC. Its protein is CASSLGGRHEQYF.

This clonotype was seen ten or more times. This chain joins TRBV2 and TRBJ2-7; the match to TRBD1 covers 7 bases. The germline CDR1 and CDR2 sequences are SNHLY and FYNNEI. This CDR3 contains 16 residues. Trimming removed 2 bases from V and 2 bases from J; junction bases left unmatched: 9. CDR3 nucleotide sequence: TGTGCCAGCAGTGAATACACCGGGACAGTCGCCTACGAGCAGTACTTC. It encodes CASSEYTGTVAYEQYF.

A note on this clonotype: This likely reflects a read error, since a far larger clone is one base away. The V and J genes are TRBV5-3 and TRBJ2-5; 12 bases match TRBD2. TRBV5-3 is identified as an open reading frame with a role that is uncertain. CDR3 size: 15 residues. This CDR3 reads CTSSQLAGGAETQYF. CDR3 DNA: TGTACCAGCAGCCAACTAGCGGGGGGAGCCGAGACCCAGTACTTC.

The V call is TRBV5-1, the J call TRBJ2-3, with D tentatively TRBD1 or TRBD2 (5 bases each). The CDR3 is made up of 14 amino acids. V was clipped by 4 bases and J by 15 bases, with 24 bases between them. Germline V CDR1 and CDR2: SGHRS, YFSETQ. This CDR3 is CASSRSDDPGPTYF. The CDR3 nucleotides read TGCGCCAGCAGCCGGAGTGACGATCCGGGACCAACCTATTTT.

V and J are TRBV14 and TRBJ1-2; D unclear. This CDR3 has 14 residues. CDR1 is SGHDN, CDR2 FVKESK, per germline. Trimming took off 0 bases at V and 5 bases at J, with 10 bases between the two ends. The CDR3 loop reads CASSQDIGSYGYTF. The DNA of the CDR3 is TGTGCCAGCAGCCAAGATATTGGGTCATATGGCTACACCTTC.

The chain joins TRBV12-3 or TRBV12-4 to TRBJ2-3; possible D gene TRBD2, 5 bases. Trimming removed 6 bases from V and 4 bases from J, with 14 bases in between. The CDR3 contains 14 residues. The CDR3 DNA reads as TGTGCCAGCAGCCGAGTGGTGGAGGCAGATACGCAGTATTTT. Its protein product is CASSRVVEADTQYF.

This rearrangement joins TRBV20-1 to TRBJ1-1, with no clear D. Germline assignment: CDR1 DFQATT and CDR2 SNEGSKA (reference sequence). The CDR3 spans 15 residues. Between the trimmed V and J ends, which lost 0 bases and 0 bases, there was a span of 11 bases. CDR3 coding DNA: TGCAGTGCTAGAGATGGTCACAGCGTGAACACTGAAGCTTTCTTT. Protein: CSARDGHSVNTEAFF.

This clonotype is deemed medium-sized. This rearrangement joins TRBV5-6 to TRBJ2-1; 7 positions agree with TRBD1. Germline V gene data show CDR1 as SGHDT and CDR2 as YYEEEE. The J segment lost 5 bases and the V segment lost 1 base, leaving 9 bases of the junction unmatched. CDR3 length: 16 amino acids. In nucleotides, the CDR3 is TGTGCCAGCAGCTTGAATTTTAGGGGGCGAGACAATGAGCAGTTCTTC. It codes for CASSLNFRGRDNEQFF.

This clonotype came up many times. V gene TRBV9 combines with J gene TRBJ2-2; TRBD2 matches 8 bases. The CDR3 contains 15 residues. Trimming took 0 bases from V and 6 from J; bases not matched to a gene: 4. The germline V gene has CDR1 SGDLS and CDR2 YYNGEE. CDR3 region: CASSVGSGIAGELFF. Written as DNA, the CDR3 is TGTGCCAGCAGCGTAGGTAGCGGGATTGCCGGGGAGCTGTTTTTT.

This clonotype was counted at least ten times. This chain joins TRBV7-2 and TRBJ2-3; 13 nucleotides align to TRBD2. The V gene's germline CDR1 is SGHTA and CDR2 FQGNSA. V trimming: 5 bases; J trimming: 5 bases; junction bases outside the gene matches: 16. The CDR3 is 19 residues long. The CDR3 DNA reads as TGTGCCAGCAGCCAGGGGACTAGCGGGAATCTACCCTCCGGAGATACGCAGTATTTT. Encoded protein: CASSQGTSGNLPSGDTQYF.

Note on this clonotype: A read error is the likely source, as a far larger clone sits one nucleotide away. The chain recombines TRBV6-1 with TRBJ2-1; 10 nucleotides line up with TRBD2. Trimming took 5 bases from V and 7 from J; bases not matched to a gene: 8. Germline V gene sequence: CDR1 MNHNS, CDR2 SASEGT. The CDR3 is 15 residues long. The CDR3 here is CASSYASGGVNEQFF. CDR3 nucleotides: TGTGCCAGCAGTTACGCTAGCGGGGGAGTGAATGAGCAGTTCTTC.

This clonotype came up many times. In DNA form, the CDR3 reads TGTGCCAGCAGCCAAGATCTGCCGGAGGGTGAGGACATTCAGTACTTC. Translation: CASSQDLPEGEDIQYF. This sequence joins TRBV4-2 and TRBJ2-4; possible D gene TRBD2, 6 bases. The CDR3 has 16 residues. V gave up 0 bases and J gave up 8 bases, with 17 bases separating them. CDR1 is LGHNA and CDR2 is YNFKEQ in the germline V gene.

This clonotype was seen only once. A read error is the likely source, as a far larger clone sits one nucleotide away. The gene calls are TRBV6-6 and TRBJ1-5, with no clear D. The CDR3 is 15 amino acids. The germline V and J ends were trimmed by 8 bases and 2 bases, with 16 bases remaining between them. Germline V gene sequence: CDR1 MNHNY, CDR2 SVGAGI (reference sequence). The CDR3 bases are TGTGCCAGCGGTATGGGGTCTTGGGGCAATCAGCCCCAGCATTTT. Its protein is CASGMGSWGNQPQHF.

This clonotype appeared a few times. The CDR3 DNA reads TGTGCCAGTAAGGGGCTAGCGAGGAACACCGGGGAGCTGTTTTTT. It encodes CASKGLARNTGELFF. The genes are TRBV19 and TRBJ2-2; tentative D call: TRBD2 (6 bases). The CDR3 consists of 15 residues. Germline V gene data show CDR1 as LNHDA and CDR2 as SQIVND (reference sequence). Trimming stripped 7 bases from V and 1 base from J, with 13 bases between.

V and J are TRBV29-1 and TRBJ2-7, with 9 positions matching TRBD1. Germline CDR1 SQVTM, CDR2 ANQGSEA. The CDR3 loop spans 13 amino acids. With V trimmed by 5 bases and J by 7 bases, 9 bases remained unmatched. CDR3 protein: CSVSPGQGWEQYF. The CDR3 DNA reads TGCAGCGTTTCGCCCGGACAGGGGTGGGAGCAGTACTTC.

V is TRBV5-4 and J is TRBJ2-1, with 11 bases lining up with TRBD2. The V gene end was trimmed by 0 bases and the J gene end by 3 bases; junction bases not matched to a gene: 2. The CDR3 is 16 amino acids. CDR1 and CDR2 from the germline V gene are SGHNT and YYREEE (reference sequence). The CDR3 region is CASSLGGLADYNEQFF. CDR3 nucleotides: TGTGCCAGCAGCTTGGGGGGACTAGCGGACTACAATGAGCAGTTCTTC.

The sample holds many counts of this clonotype. V gene TRBV7-8 combines with J gene TRBJ2-1; 7 nucleotides line up with TRBD1. With 3 bases clipped from V and 5 bases from J, the junction kept 1 base outside the gene matches. The V gene's germline CDR1 is SGHVS and CDR2 FQNEAQ. The CDR3 loop spans 13 amino acids. DNA for the CDR3: TGTGCCAGCAGCTTGGGACAGAACAATGAGCAGTTCTTC. This sequence encodes CASSLGQNNEQFF. Looking up the rest from reference TRBV7-8 and TRBJ2-1 gives the full variable domain: GAGVSQSPRYKVAKRGQDVALRCDPISGHVSLFWYQQALGQGPEFLTYFQNEAQLDKSGLPSDRFFAERPEGSVSTLKIQRTQQEDSAVYLCASSLGQNNEQFFGPGTRLTVL.

The rearrangement links TRBV7-2 to TRBJ1-1; TRBD1 matches at 7 bases. V shed 1 base, J shed 7 bases, and the junction held 6 bases outside the gene matches. Germline V gene sequence: CDR1 SGHTA, CDR2 FQGNSA. The CDR3 is 14 amino acids. CDR3 sequence (DNA): TGTGCCAGCAGCTTAGGGCTTGGGACAGTTGAAGCTTTCTTT. Its protein is CASSLGLGTVEAFF.